Listed below are T cell receptor beta chains from one sample, sequenced in a study of patients and donors after allogeneic stem cell transplantation. TCRdb used MiXCR to reprocess the RT-PCR reads, holding one entry per CDR3 protein. This sample has 920,000 or so distinct CDR3 sequences, with more than 15% found just once. The sequenced material came from blood, either unsorted or a sorted T cell fraction (not recorded which). These receptors all stem from a human donor who was either an allogeneic HSCT recipient or a stem cell or donor lymphocyte infusion donor (not recorded which). It is not recorded whose cells these are; they may come from a transplant donor. CDR3s include the opening cysteine and the closing phenylalanine or tryptophan. The order of the fields is D gene, J gene, V gene, clone size, CDR3 protein, CDR3 DNA. The D gene is left open where the match is weak. Part of the rows lack a size; the others show once, few, many or a class for expanded clones.

D gene: TRBD1; J gene: TRBJ1-3; V gene: TRBV12-3/TRBV12-4; clone size: .; CDR3 protein: CASSYQQGAGNTIYF; CDR3 DNA: TGTGCCAGCAGTTATCAACAGGGGGCTGGAAACACCATATATTTT
D gene: .; J gene: TRBJ1-1; V gene: TRBV10-3; clone size: .; CDR3 protein: CATPDGEAFF; CDR3 DNA: TGTGCCACCCCGGACGGCGAAGCTTTCTTT
D gene: .; J gene: TRBJ1-5; V gene: TRBV6-1; clone size: few; CDR3 protein: CASSTGPLSNQPQHF; CDR3 DNA: TGTGCCAGCAGTACCGGGCCGCTGAGCAATCAGCCCCAGCATTTT
D gene: .; J gene: TRBJ1-4; V gene: TRBV6-5; clone size: few; CDR3 protein: CASSYLKNEKLFF; CDR3 DNA: TGTGCCAGCAGTTACCTCAAAAATGAAAAACTGTTTTTT
D gene: TRBD1; J gene: TRBJ2-5; V gene: TRBV20-1; clone size: few; CDR3 protein: CSGRTGQETQYF; CDR3 DNA: TGCAGTGGTAGGACAGGCCAAGAGACCCAGTACTTC
D gene: TRBD1; J gene: TRBJ1-2; V gene: TRBV12-3/TRBV12-4; clone size: few; CDR3 protein: CASNPTGGIYGYTF; CDR3 DNA: TGTGCCAGCAATCCGACAGGGGGCATTTATGGCTACACCTTC
D gene: .; J gene: TRBJ2-1; V gene: TRBV5-1; clone size: .; CDR3 protein: CASSFATGVYNEQFF; CDR3 DNA: TGCGCCAGCAGCTTCGCGACCGGAGTATACAATGAGCAGTTCTTC
D gene: .; J gene: TRBJ2-7; V gene: TRBV2; clone size: .; CDR3 protein: CASRQGDEQYF; CDR3 DNA: TGTGCCAGCAGACAGGGTGACGAGCAGTACTTC
D gene: .; J gene: TRBJ2-4; V gene: TRBV12-3/TRBV12-4; clone size: many; CDR3 protein: CASSLGQTTRAKNIQYF; CDR3 DNA: TGTGCCAGCAGTTTAGGGCAGACAACCAGGGCCAAAAACATTCAGTACTTC
D gene: .; J gene: TRBJ1-1; V gene: TRBV12-3/TRBV12-4; clone size: few; CDR3 protein: CASRPGTANLEAFF; CDR3 DNA: TGTGCCAGCAGACCTGGGACTGCTAACCTTGAAGCTTTCTTT
D gene: TRBD1; J gene: TRBJ2-5; V gene: TRBV20-1; clone size: .; CDR3 protein: CSARFDRDRVQETQYF; CDR3 DNA: TGCAGTGCTAGATTCGACCGGGACAGGGTTCAAGAGACCCAGTACTTC
D gene: TRBD1; J gene: TRBJ2-1; V gene: TRBV20-1; clone size: .; CDR3 protein: CSARVRDRLYNEQFF; CDR3 DNA: TGCAGTGCTAGAGTGCGGGACAGGTTATACAATGAGCAGTTCTTC
D gene: TRBD2; J gene: TRBJ2-1; V gene: TRBV4-2; clone size: few; CDR3 protein: CASSQVSPGGVSEQFF; CDR3 DNA: TGTGCCAGCAGCCAAGTGTCGCCGGGAGGTGTAAGTGAGCAGTTCTTC
D gene: TRBD1; J gene: TRBJ2-4; V gene: TRBV20-1; clone size: .; CDR3 protein: CSASTRQGAKNIQYF; CDR3 DNA: TGCAGTGCAAGCACCCGACAGGGAGCCAAAAACATTCAGTACTTC
D gene: TRBD1; J gene: TRBJ1-5; V gene: TRBV12-3/TRBV12-4; clone size: many; CDR3 protein: CASSFGGGAEYQPQHF; CDR3 DNA: TGTGCCAGCAGTTTTGGAGGGGGCGCTGAGTATCAGCCCCAGCATTTT
D gene: .; J gene: TRBJ2-4; V gene: TRBV7-2; clone size: .; CDR3 protein: CASSPIPQGNIQYF; CDR3 DNA: TGTGCCAGCAGCCCAATCCCCCAGGGGAACATTCAGTACTTC
D gene: .; J gene: TRBJ1-4; V gene: TRBV5-1; clone size: .; CDR3 protein: CASSLGPSAGEKLFF; CDR3 DNA: TGCGCCAGCAGCTTGGGGCCCTCGGCGGGCGAAAAACTGTTTTTT
D gene: .; J gene: TRBJ2-1; V gene: TRBV12-3/TRBV12-4; clone size: few; CDR3 protein: CASRQNAGTQVQFF; CDR3 DNA: TGTGCCAGCAGACAAAACGCCGGGACCCAAGTGCAGTTCTTC
D gene: .; J gene: TRBJ2-2; V gene: TRBV6-5; clone size: .; CDR3 protein: CASSYSHRSTGELFF; CDR3 DNA: TGTGCCAGCAGTTACTCTCACAGGAGCACCGGGGAGCTGTTTTTT
D gene: .; J gene: TRBJ2-3; V gene: TRBV3-1; clone size: few; CDR3 protein: CATLARGTDTQYF; CDR3 DNA: TGTGCCACCCTGGCGCGCGGCACAGATACGCAGTATTTT
D gene: .; J gene: TRBJ2-3; V gene: TRBV4-3; clone size: few; CDR3 protein: CASSQQEWGTDTQYF; CDR3 DNA: TGCGCCAGCAGTCAACAGGAGTGGGGCACAGATACGCAGTATTTT
D gene: .; J gene: TRBJ2-3; V gene: TRBV2; clone size: .; CDR3 protein: CASSEALSRAADTQYF; CDR3 DNA: TGTGCCAGCAGTGAAGCGCTAAGCAGGGCCGCAGATACGCAGTATTTT
D gene: .; J gene: TRBJ1-6; V gene: TRBV5-1; clone size: few; CDR3 protein: CASSTQGGQSPLHF; CDR3 DNA: TGCGCCAGCAGCACCCAGGGTGGGCAATCACCCCTCCACTTT
D gene: .; J gene: TRBJ1-1; V gene: TRBV5-6; clone size: .; CDR3 protein: CASSPPWGYTEAFF; CDR3 DNA: TGTGCCAGCAGCCCGCCCTGGGGGTACACTGAAGCTTTCTTT
D gene: .; J gene: TRBJ1-2; V gene: TRBV24-1; clone size: .; CDR3 protein: CATSDTTFYGYTF; CDR3 DNA: TGTGCCACCAGTGATACGACGTTCTATGGCTACACCTTC
D gene: TRBD2; J gene: TRBJ2-3; V gene: TRBV2; clone size: .; CDR3 protein: CASSPVVAGDTDTQYF; CDR3 DNA: TGTGCCAGCAGCCCGGTGGTAGCGGGGGATACAGATACGCAGTATTTT
D gene: TRBD2; J gene: TRBJ2-3; V gene: TRBV6-1; clone size: .; CDR3 protein: CASTGLAGGLNTQYF; CDR3 DNA: TGTGCCAGCACCGGACTAGCGGGAGGGCTTAATACGCAGTATTTT
D gene: .; J gene: TRBJ1-1; V gene: TRBV4-1; clone size: .; CDR3 protein: CASSQVQGMYDTEAFF; CDR3 DNA: TGCGCCAGCAGCCAAGTTCAGGGAATGTACGATACTGAAGCTTTCTTT
D gene: .; J gene: TRBJ2-5; V gene: TRBV3-1; clone size: once; CDR3 protein: CASSQDEWSRQETQYF; CDR3 DNA: TGTGCCAGCAGCCAAGATGAATGGAGCAGACAAGAGACCCAGTACTTC
D gene: .; J gene: TRBJ1-1; V gene: TRBV10-3; clone size: .; CDR3 protein: CAIKTGNTEAFF; CDR3 DNA: TGTGCCATCAAAACAGGGAACACTGAAGCTTTCTTT
D gene: .; J gene: TRBJ2-7; V gene: TRBV20-1; clone size: .; CDR3 protein: CSARPAENLYEQYF; CDR3 DNA: TGCAGTGCTAGGCCGGCAGAAAACCTTTACGAGCAGTACTTC
D gene: .; J gene: TRBJ2-1; V gene: TRBV12-3/TRBV12-4; clone size: .; CDR3 protein: CALWGGEYNEQFF; CDR3 DNA: TGTGCCCTCTGGGGCGGGGAGTACAATGAGCAGTTCTTC
D gene: TRBD2; J gene: TRBJ2-7; V gene: TRBV27; clone size: few; CDR3 protein: CASSLTPPMTSGTPYEQYF; CDR3 DNA: TGTGCCAGCAGTTTAACCCCACCGATGACTAGCGGCACTCCCTACGAGCAGTACTTC
D gene: TRBD1; J gene: TRBJ2-1; V gene: TRBV4-1; clone size: few; CDR3 protein: CASSPTGGAYNEQFF; CDR3 DNA: TGCGCCAGCAGCCCTACAGGGGGCGCATACAATGAGCAGTTCTTC
D gene: TRBD1; J gene: TRBJ2-3; V gene: TRBV12-3/TRBV12-4; clone size: few; CDR3 protein: CASSPGTARDTQYF; CDR3 DNA: TGTGCCAGCAGTCCCGGGACAGCGAGAGATACGCAGTATTTT
D gene: .; J gene: TRBJ2-7; V gene: TRBV7-3; clone size: few; CDR3 protein: CASSLNRGREQYF; CDR3 DNA: TGTGCCAGCAGCTTAAACCGGGGAAGGGAGCAGTACTTC
D gene: TRBD2; J gene: TRBJ2-3; V gene: TRBV20-1; clone size: few; CDR3 protein: CSARVTGTTSTDTQYF; CDR3 DNA: TGCAGTGCTAGAGTTACCGGGACTACTAGCACAGATACGCAGTATTTT
D gene: .; J gene: TRBJ2-3; V gene: TRBV18; clone size: .; CDR3 protein: CASSPSPSTDTQYF; CDR3 DNA: TGTGCCAGCTCCCCCTCACCTAGCACAGATACGCAGTATTTT
D gene: .; J gene: TRBJ1-1; V gene: TRBV12-3/TRBV12-4; clone size: few; CDR3 protein: CASSPQGSPTEAFF; CDR3 DNA: TGTGCCAGCAGTCCACAGGGTTCCCCCACTGAAGCTTTCTTT
D gene: .; J gene: TRBJ1-2; V gene: TRBV20-1; clone size: few; CDR3 protein: CSTKTGANYGYTF; CDR3 DNA: TGCAGTACAAAAACAGGAGCTAACTATGGCTACACCTTC
D gene: TRBD1; J gene: TRBJ2-5; V gene: TRBV25-1; clone size: .; CDR3 protein: CASSAPGQQETQYF; CDR3 DNA: TGTGCCAGCAGTGCTCCGGGACAGCAAGAGACCCAGTACTTC
D gene: .; J gene: TRBJ1-1; V gene: TRBV4-3; clone size: many; CDR3 protein: CASSLTAGRGDTEAFF; CDR3 DNA: TGCGCCAGCAGCCTGACGGCAGGGAGGGGGGACACTGAAGCTTTCTTT
D gene: TRBD1; J gene: TRBJ1-1; V gene: TRBV14; clone size: .; CDR3 protein: CASSLLGQGALYTEAFF; CDR3 DNA: TGTGCCAGCAGCCTGCTCGGACAGGGGGCCCTTTACACTGAAGCTTTCTTT
D gene: .; J gene: TRBJ2-7; V gene: TRBV9; clone size: .; CDR3 protein: CASSDRANEQYF; CDR3 DNA: TGTGCCAGCAGCGACAGGGCCAACGAGCAGTACTTC
D gene: .; J gene: TRBJ1-2; V gene: TRBV5-1; clone size: few; CDR3 protein: CASSNGGGNSGYTF; CDR3 DNA: TGCGCCAGCAGCAACGGGGGAGGGAACTCTGGCTACACCTTC
D gene: TRBD1; J gene: TRBJ2-3; V gene: TRBV3-1; clone size: few; CDR3 protein: CASRTGTGVADTQYF; CDR3 DNA: TGTGCCAGCAGAACCGGGACAGGAGTTGCAGATACGCAGTATTTT